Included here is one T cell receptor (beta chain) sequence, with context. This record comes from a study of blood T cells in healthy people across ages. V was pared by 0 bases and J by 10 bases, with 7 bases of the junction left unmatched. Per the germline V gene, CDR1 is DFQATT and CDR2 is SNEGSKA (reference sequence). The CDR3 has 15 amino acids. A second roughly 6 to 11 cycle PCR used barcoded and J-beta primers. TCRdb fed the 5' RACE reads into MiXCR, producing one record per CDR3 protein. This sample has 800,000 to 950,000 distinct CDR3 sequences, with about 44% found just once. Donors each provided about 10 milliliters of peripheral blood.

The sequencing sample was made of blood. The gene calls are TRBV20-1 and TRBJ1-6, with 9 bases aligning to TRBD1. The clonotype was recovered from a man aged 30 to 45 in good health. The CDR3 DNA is TGCAGTGCTAGAGATGACGGACAGGGGAGCTCACCCCTCCACTTT. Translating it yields CSARDDGQGSSPLHF.